Below, 27 T cell receptor beta chains from the same sample are listed, as sequenced in a study of PD-1 blockade in classical Hodgkin lymphoma. Method: immunoSEQ multiplex PCR; TCRdb's copy keeps in-frame clones and lacks some. The data contain some 33,000 clones, 70% to 80% of them seen just once; the ten biggest clones take up more than 3%. The sample's time point: cycle 4 day 1 (C4D1), after five to seven weeks of nivolumab. Each patient experienced a relapse that followed autologous stem cell transplantation, and brentuximab vedotin exposure varied. Sequenced material: peripheral blood mononuclear cells (PBMCs), taken before the fourth cycle of nivolumab. These receptors were collected from a human donor with classical Hodgkin lymphoma.

This clone appeared a few times. The rearrangement uses TRBV28 and TRBJ2-7, with 10 bases aligning to TRBD2. The CDR3 has 15 residues. CDR1 and CDR2 from the germline V gene are MDHEN and SYDVKM. The V gene end was trimmed by 8 bases and the J gene end by 6 bases; junction bases not matched to a gene: 13. Here the CDR3 reads CASGGASGRALEQYF. For the CDR3, the DNA is TGTGCCAGCGGGGGGGCAAGCGGGAGGGCCCTCGAGCAGTACTTC.

The V and J genes are TRBV30 and TRBJ1-5; D possibly corresponds to TRBD1 (6 bases). This CDR3 has 13 amino acids. V lost 3 bases, J lost 3 bases, and 9 bases lay in between. In germline, CDR1 is GTSNPN, CDR2 SVGIG (reference sequence). CDR3 protein: CAWRGADNQPQHF. CDR3 nucleotides: TGTGCCTGGAGGGGGGCCGACAATCAGCCCCAGCATTTT. Filled out from reference TRBV30 and TRBJ1-5, the complete variable domain reads SQTIHQWPATLVQPVGSPLSLECTVEGTSNPNLYWYRQAAGRGLQLLFYSVGIGQISSEVPQNLSASRPQDRQFILSSKKLLLSDSGFYLCAWRGADNQPQHFGDGTRLSIL.

The rearrangement joins TRBV27 to TRBJ1-2; TRBD1 might be the D (5 bases). Germline CDR1 and CDR2: MNHEY and SMNVEV (reference sequence). CDR3 length: 13 residues. The V gene lost 6 bases and the J gene lost 10 bases, with 18 bases spanning the gap. CDR3 coding DNA: TGTGCCAGCAGGCCGGGGGGGGACGCCGTCTACACCTTC. Amino acid sequence: CASRPGGDAVYTF.

V usage is TRBV4-2 and J usage is TRBJ1-6; D is ambiguous. In germline, CDR1 is LGHNA, CDR2 YNFKEQ. Trimming left V 1 base short and J 7 bases short, with 11 bases between. The CDR3 length is 15 residues. This CDR3 is CASSQGEHRNSPLHF. Here the CDR3 DNA reads TGTGCCAGCAGCCAAGGGGAACACCGAAATTCACCCCTCCACTTT.

J is TRBJ2-2 and V is TRBV7-2, with D possibly matching TRBD2 (5 bases). The CDR3 length is 15 residues. V was clipped by 1 base and J by 7 bases, with 13 bases between them. Germline V gene sequence: CDR1 SGHTA, CDR2 FQGNSA. Here the CDR3 reads CASSLVRPRGGELFF. CDR3 DNA: TGTGCCAGCAGCTTAGTGAGACCCCGGGGCGGGGAGCTGTTTTTT.

The chain recombines TRBV29-1 with TRBJ2-7; TRBD1 aligns across 8 bases. Germline CDR1 reads SQVTM; CDR2 reads ANQGSEA. The CDR3 length is 14 residues. Trimming took 3 bases from V and 4 from J; bases not matched to a gene: 8. The CDR3 sequence: CSVEGGQGKYEQYF. CDR3 bases: TGCAGCGTTGAGGGAGGACAGGGAAAATACGAGCAGTACTTC.

The chain couples TRBV13 to TRBJ2-1; 9 bases agree with TRBD2. The germline CDR1 and CDR2 sequences are PRHDT and FYEKMQ (reference sequence). The V and J ends lost 5 bases and 9 bases, in that order; junction bases with no gene match: 17. The CDR3 is 17 amino acids. CDR3 in amino acids: CASSPIAWTSVMTEQFF. The CDR3 DNA reads as TGTGCCAGCAGCCCAATAGCCTGGACTAGCGTCATGACTGAGCAGTTCTTC. Drawing the rest from reference TRBV13 and TRBJ2-1, the complete variable domain is AAGVIQSPRHLIKEKRETATLKCYPIPRHDTVYWYQQGPGQDPQFLISFYEKMQSDKGSIPDRFSAQQFSDYHSELNMSSLELGDSALYFCASSPIAWTSVMTEQFFGPGTRLTVL.

The chain recombines TRBV7-2 with TRBJ2-3; possibly TRBD1 for D (6 bases). The CDR3 spans 18 residues. In germline, CDR1 is SGHTA, CDR2 FQGNSA. Trimming took off 0 bases at V and 0 bases at J, with 16 bases between the two ends. The CDR3 coding sequence is TGTGCCAGCAGCTTAGCCAGGGGCAGACAAACGAGCACAGATACGCAGTATTTT. This codes for CASSLARGRQTSTDTQYF.

This clone appeared a few times. The V call is TRBV7-9, the J call TRBJ1-1, with D hard to call. V was clipped by 1 base and J by 5 bases, with 5 bases between them. The CDR3 runs to 12 residues. Germline V gene sequence: CDR1 SEHNR, CDR2 FQNEAQ (reference sequence). The CDR3 protein is CASSLGETEAFF. CDR3 sequence (DNA): TGTGCCAGCAGCTTAGGGGAGACTGAAGCTTTCTTT.

The chain links TRBV2 to TRBJ2-2, with 12 bases fitting TRBD1. The CDR3 is 17 amino acids. J gave up 7 bases and V 5 bases, and 11 bases lay outside the gene matches. Germline V CDR1 and CDR2: SNHLY, FYNNEI. This CDR3 reads CASSRTGTGGAVGELFF. In nucleotides, the CDR3 is TGTGCCAGCAGTAGGACCGGGACAGGGGGCGCGGTCGGGGAGCTGTTTTTT.

This clone was seen only a few times. V is TRBV6-5 and J is TRBJ2-7; D possibly corresponds to TRBD2 (6 bases). Trimming shortened V by 7 bases and J by 6 bases, and 10 bases separated the two germline ends. CDR3 length: 11 residues. CDR1 is MNHEY, CDR2 SVGAGI, per germline. The CDR3 DNA sequence: TGTGCCAGCAAGGAGGGGAGCGAGCAGTACTTC. This encodes CASKEGSEQYF.

In regard to this clone: One end of the junction does not line up with germline, which may come from a read error. The J gene is TRBJ1-5, the V gene TRBV5-8; D unclear. CDR1 and CDR2 from the germline V gene are SGHTS and YDEGEE. The CDR3 is made up of 13 amino acids. The CDR3 loop reads CASSQVGNLPQHF. The CDR3 DNA is TGTGCCAGCAGTCAGGTGGGGAATCTGCCCCAGCATTTT.

V and J are TRBV10-3 and TRBJ1-5; 7 positions agree with TRBD1. With V trimmed by 6 bases and J by 6 bases, 8 bases remained unmatched. The CDR3 extends over 14 amino acids. Germline V lookup: CDR1 ENHRY, CDR2 SYGVKD. Here the CDR3 DNA reads TGTGCCATCAGCCCCGGACAGGTCCGTCAGCCCCAGCATTTT. Protein product: CAISPGQVRQPQHF.

The gene calls are TRBV18 and TRBJ2-1; 10 bases align to TRBD2. Germline loops: CDR1 KGHSH, CDR2 LQKENI. J gave up 5 bases and V 5 bases, and 6 bases lay outside the gene matches. The CDR3 has 15 amino acids. The CDR3 reads CASSSSGGGNNEQFF. The CDR3 nucleotides read TGTGCCAGCTCATCAAGCGGGGGGGGGAACAATGAGCAGTTCTTC.

The rearrangement joins TRBV6-1 to TRBJ1-1, with a weak D call TRBD1 (6 bases). Germline loops: CDR1 MNHNS, CDR2 SASEGT. This CDR3 region has 14 residues. The V end lost 6 bases, the J end lost 1 base, and 12 bases lay between the germline ends. This chain's CDR3 is CASRGGRENTEAFF. CDR3 bases: TGTGCCAGCAGGGGGGGCCGAGAGAACACTGAAGCTTTCTTT.

This clone is labeled as medium-sized. The chain has TRBV27 and TRBJ1-6; D may be TRBD1 (5 bases). The germline V and J ends were trimmed by 5 bases and 1 base, with 9 bases remaining between them. The CDR3 has 15 residues. Germline V gives CDR1 MNHEY, CDR2 SMNVEV (reference sequence). Written as DNA, the CDR3 is TGTGCCAGCAGTACTCAGGGTTCCTATAATTCACCCCTCCACTTT. This sequence encodes CASSTQGSYNSPLHF.

V is TRBV11-3 and J is TRBJ2-6; D remains unclear. The CDR3 covers 16 residues. CDR1 SGHNT and CDR2 YENEEA come from the germline V gene. Trimming took off 0 bases at V and 1 base at J, with 7 bases between the two ends. CDR3 in amino acids: CASSLDGVSGANVLTF. The CDR3 DNA sequence: TGTGCCAGCAGCTTAGATGGGGTATCTGGGGCCAACGTCCTGACTTTC. The full variable domain, with the rest looked up from reference TRBV11-3 and TRBJ2-6, is EAGVVQSPRYKIIEKKQPVAFWCNPISGHNTLYWYLQNLGQGPELLIRYENEEAVDDSQLPKDRFSAERLKGVDSTLKIQPAELGDSAVYLCASSLDGVSGANVLTFGAGSRLTVL.

The chain links TRBV30 to TRBJ1-5; TRBD1 might be the D (5 bases). V lost 1 base and J lost 9, with 16 bases in between. Germline V gene data show CDR1 as GTSNPN and CDR2 as SVGIG (reference sequence). The CDR3 is 14 residues long. As DNA, the CDR3 is TGTGCCTGGAGTGCCGGGACCCTTGCATCGCCCCAGCATTTT. Encoded protein: CAWSAGTLASPQHF.

The chain joins TRBV5-1 to TRBJ2-2; D remains ambiguous. The V end lost 0 bases, the J end lost 2 bases, and 8 bases lay between the germline ends. This CDR3 region has 15 residues. The V gene's germline CDR1 is SGHRS and CDR2 YFSETQ. CDR3 bases: TGCGCCAGCAGCTTGGAGGACGGCAACACCGGGGAGCTGTTTTTT. Protein product: CASSLEDGNTGELFF.

This clone was counted a single time. The rearrangement links TRBV9 to TRBJ2-3; D assignment may be TRBD1 or TRBD2 (5 bases each). The CDR3 has 15 residues. Germline lookup yields CDR1 SGDLS and CDR2 YYNGEE. Trimming pared 2 bases from V and 1 base from J, leaving 11 bases between. CDR3 sequence reads: CASSVTGDRTDTQYF. As DNA, the CDR3 is TGTGCCAGCAGCGTGACCGGGGACCGCACAGATACGCAGTATTTT.

The chain recombines TRBV25-1 with TRBJ1-1; D remains unclear. V was cut by 5 bases and J by 3 bases, with 10 bases left in between. Germline V lookup: CDR1 MGHDK, CDR2 SYGVNS. This CDR3 spans 13 amino acids. The CDR3 bases are TGTGCCAGCAGTCTTGGGCGGTACACTGAAGCTTTCTTT. Amino acid sequence: CASSLGRYTEAFF.

The rearrangement links TRBV6-5 to TRBJ2-5; no reliable D call. V was shortened by 5 bases and J by 5 bases, with 12 bases between the two germline ends. Germline CDR1 reads MNHEY; CDR2 reads SVGAGI. There are 13 residues in the CDR3. The chain's CDR3 is CASSTTELETQYF. In nucleotides, the CDR3 is TGTGCCAGCAGTACGACGGAGCTTGAGACCCAGTACTTC.

The V call is TRBV6-6, the J call TRBJ2-7; D possibly corresponds to TRBD1 (5 bases). Germline CDR1 is MNHNY and CDR2 is SVGAGI (reference sequence). The V end lost 0 bases, the J end lost 2 bases, and 5 bases lay between the germline ends. CDR3 length: 13 residues. The CDR3 sequence is CASSYSGAYEQYF. Written as DNA, the CDR3 is TGTGCCAGCAGTTACTCAGGGGCCTACGAGCAGTACTTC.

J is TRBJ1-5 and V is TRBV4-1; the D is unclear. V was shortened by 4 bases and J by 4 bases, with 17 bases between the two germline ends. Germline V gene lookup returns CDR1 MGHRA and CDR2 YSYEKL. The CDR3 spans 16 residues. This chain's CDR3 is CASSLTASSRNQPQHF. DNA of the CDR3: TGCGCCAGCAGCCTGACGGCGTCCAGCAGGAATCAGCCCCAGCATTTT.

The DNA of the CDR3 is TGTGCCAGCACTTCAGAGACCCAGTACTTC. It encodes CASTSETQYF. The chain uses TRBV21-1 and TRBJ2-5; the listed D gene, TRBD2, was not tested against the DNA. TRBV21-1 is a documented pseudogene. The CDR3 extends over 10 amino acids.

This chain joins TRBV28 and TRBJ2-1; 9 bases map to TRBD1. The V and J ends lost 1 base and 10 bases, in that order; junction bases with no gene match: 8. This CDR3 is 15 amino acids long. Germline values: CDR1 MDHEN, CDR2 SYDVKM. The CDR3 here is CASSLLLGGQGEQFF. DNA for the CDR3: TGTGCCAGCAGTTTATTGCTTGGGGGACAGGGCGAGCAGTTCTTC.

This rearrangement joins TRBV7-5 to TRBJ2-2. TRBV7-5 is shown as a pseudogene. This CDR3 contains 13 residues. CDR3 sequence (DNA): TGTGCCCGTAACGTCGCGAACACCGGGGAGCTGTTTTTT. Protein sequence: CARNVANTGELFF.